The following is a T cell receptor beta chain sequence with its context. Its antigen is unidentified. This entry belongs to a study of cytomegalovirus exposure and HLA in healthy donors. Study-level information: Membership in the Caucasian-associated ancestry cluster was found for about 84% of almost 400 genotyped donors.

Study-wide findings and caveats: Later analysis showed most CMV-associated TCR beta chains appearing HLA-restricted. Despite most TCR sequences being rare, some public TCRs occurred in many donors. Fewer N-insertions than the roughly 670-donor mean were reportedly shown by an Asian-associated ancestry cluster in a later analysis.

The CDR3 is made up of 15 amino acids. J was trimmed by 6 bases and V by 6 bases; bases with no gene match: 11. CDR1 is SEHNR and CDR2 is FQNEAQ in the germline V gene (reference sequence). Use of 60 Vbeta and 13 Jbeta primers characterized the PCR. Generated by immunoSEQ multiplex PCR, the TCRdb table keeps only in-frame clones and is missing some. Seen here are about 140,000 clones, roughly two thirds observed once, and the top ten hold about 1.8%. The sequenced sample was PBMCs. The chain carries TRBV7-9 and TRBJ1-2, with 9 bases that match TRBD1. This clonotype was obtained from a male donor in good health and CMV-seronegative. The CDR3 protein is CASSPSGTGKNGYTF. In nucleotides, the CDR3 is TGTGCCAGCAGTCCTTCCGGGACAGGGAAGAATGGCTACACCTTC.